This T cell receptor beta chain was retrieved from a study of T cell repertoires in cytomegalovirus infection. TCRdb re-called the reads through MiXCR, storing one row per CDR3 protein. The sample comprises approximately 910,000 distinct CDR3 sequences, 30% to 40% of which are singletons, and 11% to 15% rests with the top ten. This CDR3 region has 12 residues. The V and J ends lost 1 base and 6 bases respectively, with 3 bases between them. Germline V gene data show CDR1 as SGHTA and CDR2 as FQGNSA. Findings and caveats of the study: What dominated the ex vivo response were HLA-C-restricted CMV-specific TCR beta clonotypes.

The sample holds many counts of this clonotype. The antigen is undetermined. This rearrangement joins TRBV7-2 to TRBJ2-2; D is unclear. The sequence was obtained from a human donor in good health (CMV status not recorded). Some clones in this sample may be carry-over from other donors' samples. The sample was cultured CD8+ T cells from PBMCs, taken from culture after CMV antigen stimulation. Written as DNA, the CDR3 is TGTGCCAGCAGCTTAGGGTCCGGGGAGCTGTTTTTT. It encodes CASSLGSGELFF. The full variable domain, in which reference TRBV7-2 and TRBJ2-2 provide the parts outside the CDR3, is GAGVSQSPSNKVTEKGKDVELRCDPISGHTALYWYRQSLGQGLEFLIYFQGNSAPDKSGLPSDRFSAERTGGSVSTLTIQRTQQEDSAVYLCASSLGSGELFFGEGSRLTVL.